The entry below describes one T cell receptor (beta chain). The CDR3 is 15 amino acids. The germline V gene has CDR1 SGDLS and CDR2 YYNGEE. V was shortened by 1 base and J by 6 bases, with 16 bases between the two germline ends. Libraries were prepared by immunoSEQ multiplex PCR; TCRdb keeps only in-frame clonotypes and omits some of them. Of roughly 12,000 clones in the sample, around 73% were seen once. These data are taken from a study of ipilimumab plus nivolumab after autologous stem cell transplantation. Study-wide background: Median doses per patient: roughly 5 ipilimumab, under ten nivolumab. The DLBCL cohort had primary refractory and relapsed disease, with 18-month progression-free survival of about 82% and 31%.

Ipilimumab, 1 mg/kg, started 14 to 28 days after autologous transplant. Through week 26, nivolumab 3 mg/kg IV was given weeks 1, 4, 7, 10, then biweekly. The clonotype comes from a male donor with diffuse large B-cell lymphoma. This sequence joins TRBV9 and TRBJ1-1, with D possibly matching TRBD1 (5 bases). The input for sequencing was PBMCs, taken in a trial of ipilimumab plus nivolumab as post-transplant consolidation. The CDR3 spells CASSVNQGGLSEAFF. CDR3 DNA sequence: TGTGCCAGCAGCGTAAACCAGGGAGGGTTGTCTGAAGCTTTCTTT.